There are a few counts of the clone carrying this TCR beta chain. Original processing notes: The assay estimated nucleated cells by amplifying reference gene primers. Produced via immunoSEQ multiplex PCR; TCRdb's table is partial and in-frame only. The V and J calls and the clone size are those of that table, but D and trimming were determined from the DNA. There are approximately 76,000 clones in the sample; 91% occur only once, and 8.5% lies in the top ten. Germline V lookup: CDR1 SGHAT, CDR2 FQNNGV. This CDR3 has 16 amino acids. V lost 5 bases and J lost 1; bases outside the gene matches: 8. These data come from a study of blood T cell repertoires in COVID-19.

The sequencing input was peripheral blood. The chain links TRBV11-2 to TRBJ2-3; 8 bases line up with TRBD2. The clonotype comes from a human donor in a cohort sampled during active COVID-19. CDR3 nucleotide sequence: TGTGCCAGCAGCCGGCCGGGGGGGCCGGGCACAGATACGCAGTATTTT. Translation gives CASSRPGGPGTDTQYF. The full variable domain, in which reference TRBV11-2 and TRBJ2-3 provide the parts outside the CDR3, is EAGVAQSPRYKIIEKRQSVAFWCNPISGHATLYWYQQILGQGPKLLIQFQNNGVVDDSQLPKDRFSAERLKGVDSTLKIQPAKLEDSAVYLCASSRPGGPGTDTQYFGPGTRLTVL.